Below, 26 T cell receptor beta chains from the same sample are listed, as sequenced in a study of T cell responses to AZD1222 COVID-19 vaccine. The repertoire was sequenced with immunoSEQ multiplex PCR; TCRdb's copy has only in-frame clones and lacks some. The sample lists 95,000 to 150,000 clones, about 90% occurring once. This material consisted of peripheral blood, taken on day 0 of AZD1222 vaccination. The receptors originated from an adult in good health.

This sequence joins TRBV14 and TRBJ2-5; TRBD1 might be the D (5 bases). This CDR3 is 15 amino acids long. Trimming left V 0 bases short and J 4 bases short, with 12 bases between. Germline CDR1 is SGHDN and CDR2 is FVKESK. CDR3: CASSQDFLGRETQYF. CDR3 DNA sequence: TGTGCCAGCAGCCAAGACTTCCTGGGGCGAGAGACCCAGTACTTC.

V is TRBV7-9 and J is TRBJ1-1; D gene ambiguous. The CDR3 runs to 14 residues. The germline V gene encodes CDR1 SEHNR and CDR2 FQNEAQ (reference sequence). V was clipped by 3 bases and J by 1 base, with 9 bases between them. CDR3 nucleotide sequence: TGTGCCAGCAGCTTCGGTTACGGGAACACTGAAGCTTTCTTT. Translated, it gives CASSFGYGNTEAFF. Full variable domain (missing parts from reference TRBV7-9 and TRBJ1-1): DTGVSQNPRHKITKRGQNVTFRCDPISEHNRLYWYRQTLGQGPEFLTYFQNEAQLEKSRLLSDRFSAERPKGSFSTLEIQRTEQGDSAMYLCASSFGYGNTEAFFGQGTRLTVV.

The chain employs TRBV29-1 and TRBJ2-6; D possibly corresponds to TRBD1 (5 bases). V shed 6 bases and J shed 0 bases, with 9 bases lying between them. CDR1 and CDR2 (germline): SQVTM, ANQGSEA. This CDR3 spans 14 amino acids. The DNA for the CDR3 is TGCAGCGTCGTAGGGGTCTCTGGGGCCAACGTCCTGACTTTC. This sequence encodes CSVVGVSGANVLTF. The full variable domain, in which reference TRBV29-1 and TRBJ2-6 provide the parts outside the CDR3, is SAVISQKPSRDICQRGTSLTIQCQVDSQVTMMFWYRQQPGQSLTLIATANQGSEATYESGFVIDKFPISRPNLTFSTLTVSNMSPEDSSIYLCSVVGVSGANVLTFGAGSRLTVL.

This chain uses TRBV27 with TRBJ2-7; D uncertain. CDR1 and CDR2 (germline): MNHEY, SMNVEV (reference sequence). The CDR3 has 13 amino acids. V was pared by 4 bases and J by 4 bases, with 11 bases between. CDR3 in DNA: TGTGCCAGCAGTTACAAGGGTGGGTACGAGCAGTACTTC. Translated, it gives CASSYKGGYEQYF.

The chain combines TRBV5-4 with TRBJ2-2; weak D call: TRBD2 (5 bases). Trimming took off 7 bases at V and 2 bases at J, with 18 bases between the two ends. CDR1 is SGHNT and CDR2 is YYREEE in the germline V gene (reference sequence). This CDR3 region has 16 residues. This CDR3 reads CASGPAAADNTGELFF. Here the CDR3 DNA reads TGTGCCAGCGGCCCAGCGGCCGCGGATAACACCGGGGAGCTGTTTTTT.

The chain combines TRBV14 with TRBJ2-3, with TRBD1 matching over 9 bases. Germline loops: CDR1 SGHDN, CDR2 FVKESK. The ends lost 0 bases at V and 13 bases at J; junction bases unmatched: 5. CDR3 size: 13 residues. CDR3: CASSQESQGAEYF. The DNA for the CDR3 is TGTGCCAGCAGCCAAGAGTCACAGGGGGCCGAGTATTTT.

CDR3 nucleotide sequence: TGTGCCAGCAGCTTTAGGAACCGAGGCGTCGCCAAAAACATTCAGTACTTC. This translates into CASSFRNRGVAKNIQYF. The chain employs TRBV5-6 and TRBJ2-4; no reliable D call. The CDR3 is 17 residues long. Per germline, CDR1 SGHDT and CDR2 YYEEEE. V was cut by 2 bases and J by 1 base, with 16 bases left in between. The full variable domain, its missing parts supplied by reference TRBV5-6 and TRBJ2-4, is DAGVTQSPTHLIKTRGQQVTLRCSPKSGHDTVSWYQQALGQGPQFIFQYYEEEERQRGNFPDRFSGHQFPNYSSELNVNALLLGDSALYLCASSFRNRGVAKNIQYFGAGTRLSVL.

The chain links TRBV9 to TRBJ2-3, with 8 bases matching TRBD1. There are 15 residues in the CDR3. The J segment lost 3 bases and the V segment lost 5 bases, leaving 8 bases of the junction unmatched. CDR1 is SGDLS and CDR2 is YYNGEE in the germline V gene. CDR3 nucleotide sequence: TGTGCCAGCAGAGCCGGACAGGGTCGGACAGATACGCAGTATTTT. Protein sequence: CASRAGQGRTDTQYF.

The chain joins TRBV2 to TRBJ1-5; unclear D gene. V was trimmed by 6 bases and J by 3 bases, leaving 9 bases between them. Germline CDR1 is SNHLY and CDR2 is FYNNEI. This CDR3 region has 13 residues. This CDR3 reads CASSFWANQPQHF. DNA of the CDR3: TGTGCCAGCAGCTTCTGGGCCAATCAGCCCCAGCATTTT.

The chain uses TRBV27 and TRBJ1-2, with D uncertain. The germline CDR1 and CDR2 sequences are MNHEY and SMNVEV (reference sequence). V was cut by 2 bases and J by 4 bases, with 8 bases left in between. CDR3 length: 13 amino acids. The CDR3 is CASSLTASYGYTF. The CDR3 bases are TGTGCCAGCAGTTTAACAGCATCCTATGGCTACACCTTC.

This sequence joins TRBV28 and TRBJ2-7; TRBD1 aligns across 7 bases. The junction had 7 bases not matched to a gene; V was cut back by 6 bases and J by 2 bases. The CDR3 consists of 14 residues. Germline-derived CDR1 and CDR2 are MDHEN and SYDVKM. CDR3 sequence: CASRDGTEAYEQYF. CDR3 nucleotide sequence: TGTGCCAGCAGGGATGGGACAGAGGCCTACGAGCAGTACTTC.

The genes are TRBV12-3 or TRBV12-4 and TRBJ2-7; 8 nucleotides align to TRBD1. The CDR3 loop spans 13 amino acids. V gave up 9 bases and J gave up 0 bases; unmatched junction bases: 4. In DNA, the CDR3 is TGTGCCAGTCGGACAGGGCCCTCCTACGAGCAGTACTTC. Translation gives CASRTGPSYEQYF.

The chain couples TRBV6-6 to TRBJ2-1, with D unresolved. Trimming took off 0 bases at V and 5 bases at J, with 11 bases between the two ends. The CDR3 is 15 residues long. The V gene's germline CDR1 is MNHNY and CDR2 SVGAGI (reference sequence). CDR3 sequence reads: CASSYSLVYNNEQFF. The DNA for the CDR3 is TGTGCCAGCAGTTACTCATTAGTGTACAACAATGAGCAGTTCTTC.

Only a few counts were recorded for this clone. CDR3 nucleotide sequence: TGTGCCAGCAGTTACTCTCAGCAGGGCACTGAAGCTTTCTTT. Translated, it gives CASSYSQQGTEAFF. J is TRBJ1-1 and V is TRBV6-5, with a weak D call TRBD1 (5 bases). There are 14 residues in the CDR3. Trimming cost V 0 bases and J 4 bases, with 9 bases left between them. In germline, CDR1 is MNHEY, CDR2 SVGAGI.

A single count supports this clone. V gene TRBV12-3 or TRBV12-4 combines with J gene TRBJ2-5, with D perhaps TRBD1 (6 bases). V lost 6 bases and J lost 0, with 8 bases in between. There are 13 residues in the CDR3. CDR3 protein: CASRTGDQETQYF. The CDR3 region has the DNA TGTGCCAGCAGGACAGGCGACCAAGAGACCCAGTACTTC.

The CDR3 DNA is TGTGCCACCAGGGAACCGGGACTAGCCTCTGAGCAGTTCTTC. It codes for CATREPGLASEQFF. The chain links TRBV24-1 to TRBJ2-1; TRBD2 matches 9 bases. Germline CDR1 KGHDR, CDR2 SFDVKD. Trimming removed 7 bases from V and 9 bases from J; junction bases left unmatched: 9. There are 14 residues in the CDR3.

The chain joins TRBV4-3 to TRBJ2-5; 7 positions match TRBD1. This CDR3 has 15 residues. After removal of 4 bases from V and 4 bases from J, the junction contained 9 bases not matched to a gene. Germline V lookup: CDR1 LGHNA, CDR2 YSLEER. CDR3 sequence (DNA): TGCGCCAGCAGCCCACGGGTAGGGGGCATAGAGACCCAGTACTTC. This encodes CASSPRVGGIETQYF.

V usage is TRBV5-5 and J usage is TRBJ2-5, with unresolved D. Germline V CDR1 and CDR2: SGHKS, YYEKEE (reference sequence). V lost 1 base to trimming and J lost 5 bases, with 9 bases between them. The CDR3 sequence is 13 residues long. The CDR3: CASSLQGPETQYF. The DNA for the CDR3 is TGTGCCAGCAGCTTGCAAGGACCGGAGACCCAGTACTTC.

This clone has just a few counts. The V and J genes are TRBV24-1 and TRBJ1-5; tentatively, D is TRBD1 (6 bases). The V end lost 2 bases, the J end lost 7 bases, and 8 bases lay between the germline ends. The CDR3 extends over 13 amino acids. The V gene's germline CDR1 is KGHDR and CDR2 SFDVKD. The DNA of the CDR3 is TGTGCCACCAGTGATTGGGGGCAGCAGCCCCAGCATTTT. Amino acid sequence: CATSDWGQQPQHF.

This chain joins TRBV30 and TRBJ2-7; 8 bases match TRBD1. CDR3 size: 15 residues. Germline CDR1 and CDR2: GTSNPN and SVGIG (reference sequence). With 2 bases clipped from V and 4 bases from J, the junction kept 10 bases outside the gene matches. The CDR3: CAWSTDRELVYEQYF. DNA for the CDR3: TGTGCCTGGAGTACGGACAGGGAACTAGTGTACGAGCAGTACTTC. The whole variable domain, remainder taken from reference TRBV30 and TRBJ2-7, is SQTIHQWPATLVQPVGSPLSLECTVEGTSNPNLYWYRQAAGRGLQLLFYSVGIGQISSEVPQNLSASRPQDRQFILSSKKLLLSDSGFYLCAWSTDRELVYEQYFGPGTRLTVT.

The V call is TRBV2, the J call TRBJ1-2; D remains unclear. Germline V CDR1 and CDR2: SNHLY, FYNNEI. This CDR3 region has 12 residues. Trimming left V 4 bases short and J 4 bases short, with 7 bases between. The CDR3 sequence: CASSAELYGYTF. The DNA of the CDR3 is TGTGCCAGCAGTGCAGAGCTCTATGGCTACACCTTC.

This sequence joins TRBV5-6 and TRBJ2-2; 7 bases map to TRBD1. The CDR3 is 14 amino acids. CDR1 is SGHDT and CDR2 is YYEEEE in the germline V gene. V gave up 6 bases and J gave up 5 bases; unmatched junction bases: 7. The CDR3 bases are TGTGCCAGCAATACCAGGACAGGTACCGGGGAGCTGTTTTTT. Translation gives CASNTRTGTGELFF.

The CDR3 loop reads CASSPRTGWGYTF. In DNA form, the CDR3 reads TGTGCCAGCAGCCCCCGGACGGGTTGGGGCTACACCTTC. This chain uses TRBV9 with TRBJ1-2; D is undetermined. The CDR3 covers 13 residues. Germline V gene lookup returns CDR1 SGDLS and CDR2 YYNGEE. Deletions cut 4 bases from V and 8 bases from J, with 15 bases between.

The DNA of the CDR3 is TGTGCCAGCAGCTTACCGGGAGAGCAGTACTTC. Translated: CASSLPGEQYF. This chain links TRBV7-2 with TRBJ2-7; TRBD2 is a possible D gene (5 bases). This CDR3 is built from 11 residues. Germline CDR1 is SGHTA and CDR2 is FQGNSA. Trimming shortened V by 2 bases and J by 7 bases, and 6 bases separated the two germline ends. The variable domain in full, completed from reference TRBV7-2 and TRBJ2-7, reads GAGVSQSPSNKVTEKGKDVELRCDPISGHTALYWYRQSLGQGLEFLIYFQGNSAPDKSGLPSDRFSAERTGGSVSTLTIQRTQQEDSAVYLCASSLPGEQYFGPGTRLTVT.

The genes are TRBV6-2 or TRBV6-3 and TRBJ2-3; 10 positions agree with TRBD2. V gave up 1 base and J gave up 2 bases; unmatched junction bases: 6. The CDR3 has 17 residues. Germline V gene sequence: CDR1 MNHEY, CDR2 SVGEGT. The CDR3 DNA follows: TGTGCCAGCAGTTACTGGGGACTAGCGACCTCCACAGATACGCAGTATTTT. This codes for CASSYWGLATSTDTQYF.

The chain recombines TRBV11-3 with TRBJ2-7; D may be TRBD1 (6 bases). V gave up 2 bases and J gave up 4 bases, with 12 bases separating them. The length of the CDR3 is 14 residues. CDR1 is SGHNT and CDR2 is YENEEA in the germline V gene. CDR3 protein: CASSLHGGLYEQYF. The CDR3 DNA reads TGTGCCAGCAGCTTACATGGGGGCTTATACGAGCAGTACTTC.